This passage covers 2 T cell receptor beta chains from one sample sequenced in a study of cytomegalovirus exposure and HLA in healthy donors. Researchers ran the PCR with 60 Vbeta and 13 Jbeta primers. Profiled with immunoSEQ multiplex PCR; TCRdb holds only in-frame clones, not every one. There are some 200,000 clones in the sample, with roughly 0.74% held by the top ten. The sequencing sample was made of PBMCs. All receptors derive from a boy aged 10-17 years in good health and CMV-seronegative.

The V call is TRBV7-3, the J call TRBJ2-7; D remains ambiguous. The CDR3 consists of 13 residues. Trimming removed 1 base at V and 5 bases at J, with 9 bases between. CDR1 is SGHTA, CDR2 FQGTGA, per germline. The CDR3 bases are TGTGCCAGCAGCTTAAAGTCGGTCGACGAGCAGTACTTC. This sequence encodes CASSLKSVDEQYF. Supplemented by reference TRBV7-3 and TRBJ2-7, the full variable domain reads GAGVSQTPSNKVTEKGKYVELRCDPISGHTALYWYRQSLGQGPEFLIYFQGTGAADDSGLPNDRFFAVRPEGSVSTLKIQRTERGDSAVYLCASSLKSVDEQYFGPGTRLTVT.

The rearrangement uses TRBV18 and TRBJ2-7, with D hard to call. From germline, CDR1 is KGHSH and CDR2 LQKENI. The CDR3 extends over 13 amino acids. Trimming took 1 base from V and 3 from J, leaving 7 bases between them. In DNA, the CDR3 is TGTGCCAGCTCACCACGATCTAACTACGAGCAGTACTTC. It encodes CASSPRSNYEQYF.